This entry concerns a single TCR beta chain. Antigen unknown. Germline CDR1 reads MDHEN; CDR2 reads SYDVKM. Between the trimmed V and J ends, which lost 6 bases and 4 bases, there was a span of 16 bases. The CDR3 is 15 amino acids. The source of the sample is a study of T cell responses to AZD1222 COVID-19 vaccine. Study-wide findings and caveats: The span of vaccine-associated CD4 TCRs extended across spike, with dominance at 160-218 and 743-854. There were repertoire samples only from the period after the peak T cell response.

Data came from immunoSEQ multiplex PCR; TCRdb stores just in-frame clones and leaves some out. This table holds approximately 150,000 clones, 75% to 90% found once. The chain combines TRBV28 with TRBJ1-5, with a tentative D call TRBD1 (6 bases). This sequence was found in an adult in good health. The starting material was peripheral blood, obtained on day 0 of AZD1222 vaccination. The CDR3 nucleotides read TGTGCCAGCAGCGGGATCCAGGGGCGAAATCAGCCCCAGCATTTT. It specifies CASSGIQGRNQPQHF.